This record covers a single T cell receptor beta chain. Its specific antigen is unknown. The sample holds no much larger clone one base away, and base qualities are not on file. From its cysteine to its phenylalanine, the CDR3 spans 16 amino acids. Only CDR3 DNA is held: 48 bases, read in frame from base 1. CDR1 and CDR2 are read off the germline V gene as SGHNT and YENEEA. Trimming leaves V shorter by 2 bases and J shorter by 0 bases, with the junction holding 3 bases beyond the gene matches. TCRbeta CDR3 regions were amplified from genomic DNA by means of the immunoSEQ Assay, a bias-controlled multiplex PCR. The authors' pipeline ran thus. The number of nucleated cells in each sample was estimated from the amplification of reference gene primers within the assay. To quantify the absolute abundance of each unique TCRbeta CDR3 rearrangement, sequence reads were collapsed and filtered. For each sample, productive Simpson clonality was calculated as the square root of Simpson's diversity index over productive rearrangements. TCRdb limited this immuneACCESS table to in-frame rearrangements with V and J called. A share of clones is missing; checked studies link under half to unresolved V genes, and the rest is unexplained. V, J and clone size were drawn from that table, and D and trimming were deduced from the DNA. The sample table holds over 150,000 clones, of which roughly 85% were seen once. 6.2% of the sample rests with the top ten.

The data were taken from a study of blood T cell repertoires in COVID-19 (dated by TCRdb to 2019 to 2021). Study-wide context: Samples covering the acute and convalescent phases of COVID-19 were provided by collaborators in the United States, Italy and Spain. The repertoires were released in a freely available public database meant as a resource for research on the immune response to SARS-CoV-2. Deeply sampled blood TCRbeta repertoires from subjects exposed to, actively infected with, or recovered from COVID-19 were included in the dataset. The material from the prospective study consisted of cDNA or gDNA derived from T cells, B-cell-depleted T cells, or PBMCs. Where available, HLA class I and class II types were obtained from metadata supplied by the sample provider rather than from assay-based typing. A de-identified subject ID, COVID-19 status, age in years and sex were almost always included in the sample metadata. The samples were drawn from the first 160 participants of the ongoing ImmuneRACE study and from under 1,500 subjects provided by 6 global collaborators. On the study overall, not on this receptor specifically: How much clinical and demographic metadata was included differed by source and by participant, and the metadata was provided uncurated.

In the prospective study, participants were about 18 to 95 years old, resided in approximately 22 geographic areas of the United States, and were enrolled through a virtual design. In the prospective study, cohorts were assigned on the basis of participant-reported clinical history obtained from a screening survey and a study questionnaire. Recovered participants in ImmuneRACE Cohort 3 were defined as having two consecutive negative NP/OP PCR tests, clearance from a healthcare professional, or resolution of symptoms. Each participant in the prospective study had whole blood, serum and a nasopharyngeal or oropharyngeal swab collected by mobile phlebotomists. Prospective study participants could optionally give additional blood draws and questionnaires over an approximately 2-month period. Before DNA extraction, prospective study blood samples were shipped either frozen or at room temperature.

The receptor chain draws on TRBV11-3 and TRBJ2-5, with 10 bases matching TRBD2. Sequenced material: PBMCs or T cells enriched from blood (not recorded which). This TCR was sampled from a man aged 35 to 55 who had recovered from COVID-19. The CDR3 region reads CASSLRSGGYQETQYF. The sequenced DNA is TGTGCCAGCAGCTTACGTAGCGGGGGGTACCAAGAGACCCAGTACTTC.